This record looks at one T cell receptor beta chain sequence and its context. This record belongs to a study of T cell changes during pregnancy in multiple sclerosis. The data were produced by immunoSEQ multiplex PCR, yet TCRdb's version contains in-frame clones alone and is incomplete. The data show about 93,000 clones, approximately 90% seen once. The CDR3 runs to 18 residues. Germline V gene sequence: CDR1 LGHNA, CDR2 YNFKEQ. The trim removed 1 base at V and 0 bases at J, leaving 4 bases unmatched. J is TRBJ2-1 and V is TRBV4-2; 12 bases line up with TRBD2. The sequences come from peripheral blood, collected before pregnancy. The sequence derives from a female donor with multiple sclerosis, enrolled in a pregnancy study. The CDR3 reads CASSQVASGGGSYNEQFF. For the CDR3, the DNA is TGTGCCAGCAGCCAAGTTGCTAGCGGGGGGGGCTCCTACAATGAGCAGTTCTTC.